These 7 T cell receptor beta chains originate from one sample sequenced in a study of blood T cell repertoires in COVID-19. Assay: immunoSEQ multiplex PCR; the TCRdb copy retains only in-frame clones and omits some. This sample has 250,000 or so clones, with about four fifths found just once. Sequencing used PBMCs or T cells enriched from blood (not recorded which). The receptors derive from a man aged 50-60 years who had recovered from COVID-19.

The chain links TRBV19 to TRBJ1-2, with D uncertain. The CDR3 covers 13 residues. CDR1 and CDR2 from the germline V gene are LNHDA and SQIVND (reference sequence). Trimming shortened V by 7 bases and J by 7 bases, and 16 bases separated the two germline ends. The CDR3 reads CASTAGQKGGYTF. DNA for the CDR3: TGTGCCAGTACCGCGGGCCAAAAGGGTGGCTACACCTTC. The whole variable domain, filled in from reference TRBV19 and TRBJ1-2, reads DGGITQSPKYLFRKEGQNVTLSCEQNLNHDAMYWYRQDPGQGLRLIYYSQIVNDFQKGDIAEGYSVSREKKESFPLTVTSAQKNPTAFYLCASTAGQKGGYTFGSGTRLTVV.

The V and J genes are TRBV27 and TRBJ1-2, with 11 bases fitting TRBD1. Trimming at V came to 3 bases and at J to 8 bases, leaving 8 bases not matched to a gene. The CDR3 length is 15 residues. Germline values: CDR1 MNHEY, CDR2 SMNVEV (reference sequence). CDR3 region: CASSFGGQGASGYTF. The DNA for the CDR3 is TGTGCCAGCAGTTTTGGTGGACAGGGGGCTTCCGGCTACACCTTC.

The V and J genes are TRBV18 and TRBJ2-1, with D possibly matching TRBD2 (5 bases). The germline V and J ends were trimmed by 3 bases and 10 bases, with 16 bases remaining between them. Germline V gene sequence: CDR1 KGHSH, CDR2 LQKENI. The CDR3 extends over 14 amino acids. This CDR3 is CASSPTRVSIEQFF. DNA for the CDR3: TGTGCCAGCTCACCGACGAGGGTGAGTATCGAGCAGTTCTTC.

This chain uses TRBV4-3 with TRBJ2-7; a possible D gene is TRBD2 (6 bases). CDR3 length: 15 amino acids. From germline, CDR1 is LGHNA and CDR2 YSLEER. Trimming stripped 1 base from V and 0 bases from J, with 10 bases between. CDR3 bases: TGCGCCAGCAGCCAAGCTCCCGGGAGCTCCTACGAGCAGTACTTC. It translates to CASSQAPGSSYEQYF.

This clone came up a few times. CDR3 amino acids: CASSLAHPGTGDEKLFF. CDR3 DNA sequence: TGTGCCAGCAGCTTAGCCCACCCCGGGACAGGGGATGAAAAACTGTTTTTT. The rearrangement links TRBV7-9 to TRBJ1-4, with 10 bases identical to TRBD1. Per the germline V gene, CDR1 is SEHNR and CDR2 is FQNEAQ (reference sequence). V lost 0 bases, J lost 6 bases, and 7 bases stayed unmatched. CDR3 length equals 17 residues.

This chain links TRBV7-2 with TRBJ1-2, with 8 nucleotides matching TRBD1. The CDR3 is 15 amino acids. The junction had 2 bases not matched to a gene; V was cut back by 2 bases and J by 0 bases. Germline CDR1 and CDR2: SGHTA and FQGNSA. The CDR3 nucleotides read TGTGCCAGCAGCTTACAGGGGGCCTCTAACTATGGCTACACCTTC. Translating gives CASSLQGASNYGYTF.

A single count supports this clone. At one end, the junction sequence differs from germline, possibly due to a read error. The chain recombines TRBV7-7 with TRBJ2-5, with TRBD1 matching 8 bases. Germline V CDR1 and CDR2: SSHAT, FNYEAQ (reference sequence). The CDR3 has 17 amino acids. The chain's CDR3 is CASSLSGVGRGQETQYF. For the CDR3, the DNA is TGTGCTAGCAGCTTGTCAGGCGTAGGCAGGGGGCAGGAGACCCAGTACTTC. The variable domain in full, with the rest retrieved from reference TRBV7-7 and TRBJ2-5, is GAGVSQSPRYKVTKRGQDVTLRCDPISSHATLYWYQQALGQGPEFLTYFNYEAQPDKSGLPSDRFSAERPEGSISTLTIQRTEQRDSAMYRCASSLSGVGRGQETQYFGPGTRLLVL.